This TCR beta chain comes out of a study of blood T cell repertoires in COVID-19 (TCRdb year 2020). As for the study more broadly: Collaborator samples came from the United States, Italy and Spain and covered acute and convalescent phases of COVID-19. The samples were drawn from two sources: the first 160 participants of the ongoing ImmuneRACE study, and 1,200 or so subjects contributed by 6 global collaborators. A freely available public database, intended as a resource for researchers studying the immune response to SARS-CoV-2, is where the repertoires were released. Subjects who had been exposed to COVID-19, were actively infected with it, or had recovered from it provided the deeply sampled blood TCRbeta repertoires that made up the dataset. Where available, HLA class I and class II types were obtained from metadata supplied by the sample provider rather than from assay-based typing. The material from the prospective study consisted of cDNA or gDNA derived from T cells, B-cell-depleted T cells, or PBMCs. The sample metadata nearly always contained a de-identified subject ID, COVID-19 status, age in years and sex.

TCRbeta CDR3 regions were amplified from genomic DNA using the immunoSEQ Assay, a bias-controlled multiplex PCR. As for how the authors treated the data: Within the assay, amplification of reference gene primers was used to estimate how many nucleated cells each sample contained. To quantify the absolute abundance of each unique TCRbeta CDR3 rearrangement, sequence reads were collapsed and filtered. Productive Simpson clonality was computed per sample as the square root of Simpson's diversity index over productive rearrangements. TCRdb stores this immuneACCESS table with in-frame sequences only. Part of the clones is absent; in the studies checked, under half of the shortfall reflects unresolved V genes, and no reason is known for the rest. The DNA was the basis for D and trimming; V, J and clone size are from that table. A total of approximately 300,000 clones appear in this sample, 70% to 90% of them only once. In total, the top ten clones hold approximately 5% of the sample.

Notes on this clone: The antigen it recognizes is unknown. Base qualities are not provided; no much larger clone lies one nucleotide away.

Findings and caveats that apply to the study as a whole: Clinical and demographic metadata were provided uncurated, with the amount varying by source and participant.

Enrolling through a virtual design, the prospective study's participants ranged in age from roughly 18 to 90 years and lived across 24 United States geographic areas. To assign participants to cohorts, the prospective study relied on clinical history that participants themselves reported in a screening survey and a study questionnaire. ImmuneRACE Cohort 3 recovered participants were defined by two consecutive negative NP/OP PCR tests, healthcare professional clearance, or symptom resolution. In the prospective study, whole blood, serum and a nasopharyngeal or oropharyngeal swab were collected from each participant by mobile phlebotomists. Prospective study participants could optionally give additional blood draws and questionnaires over an approximately 2-month period. Before DNA extraction, prospective study blood samples were shipped either frozen or at room temperature. Counted from cysteine to phenylalanine, this CDR3 has 14 amino acids. Only the CDR3 part of the read is kept: 42 bases, read in frame from the first base. For this chain, trimming is 5 bases at the V end and 0 bases at the J end, and the number of junction bases without a gene match is 4. The germline V gene specifies MNHEY as CDR1 and SVGAGI as CDR2.

The rearranged chain carries TRBV6-5 and TRBJ2-7, and 7 bases in between align with TRBD1. The source of this sequence is a woman aged 25-40 years who had recovered from COVID-19. The specimen was PBMCs or T cells enriched from blood (not recorded which). The CDR3 is CASSNRQGSYEQYF. The nucleotide sequence is given as TGTGCCAGCAGTAACCGACAGGGCTCCTACGAGCAGTACTTC.